The next 2 T cell receptor beta chains were all read from a single sample in a study of T-cell reconstitution after alpha-beta-depleted transplantation in children. Preparation of the TCRbeta library was carried out with unique molecular identifiers. TCRdb reprocessed the PCR reads with MiXCR, giving one entry per CDR3 protein. The sample lists 200,000 to 250,000 distinct CDR3 sequences, approximately 11% seen once, with 28% in the top ten. The sequences come from PBMCs, collected before TCRalphabeta/CD19-depleted stem cell transplant. Source of these receptors: a child less than two years old with acute myeloid leukemia, due to receive a stem cell transplant.

This chain uses TRBV7-6 with TRBJ2-2, with a weak D call TRBD1 (6 bases). V shed 1 base and J shed 6 bases, with 9 bases lying between them. CDR1 SGHVS and CDR2 FNYEAQ come from the germline V gene. The CDR3 is made up of 14 amino acids. In nucleotides, the CDR3 is TGTGCCAGCAGCTTAGACAGGGAACCCGGGGAGCTGTTTTTT. Translation: CASSLDREPGELFF.

Notes on this clonotype: The junction departs from germline at one end; a sequencing error may be responsible. The chain uses TRBV29-1 and TRBJ1-3; D remains unclear. The CDR3 length is 15 residues. Germline V gives CDR1 SQVTM, CDR2 ANQGSEA. CDR3 DNA sequence: TGCAGCGTTGTTTTGGGTGAGAGCTCTGGAAACACCTTATATTTT. Translating gives CSVVLGESSGNTLYF. Full variable domain (missing parts from reference TRBV29-1 and TRBJ1-3): SAVISQKPSRDICQRGTSLTIQCQVDSQVTMMFWYRQQPGQSLTLIATANQGSEATYESGFVIDKFPISRPNLTFSTLTVSNMSPEDSSIYLCSVVLGESSGNTLYFGEGSWLTVV.